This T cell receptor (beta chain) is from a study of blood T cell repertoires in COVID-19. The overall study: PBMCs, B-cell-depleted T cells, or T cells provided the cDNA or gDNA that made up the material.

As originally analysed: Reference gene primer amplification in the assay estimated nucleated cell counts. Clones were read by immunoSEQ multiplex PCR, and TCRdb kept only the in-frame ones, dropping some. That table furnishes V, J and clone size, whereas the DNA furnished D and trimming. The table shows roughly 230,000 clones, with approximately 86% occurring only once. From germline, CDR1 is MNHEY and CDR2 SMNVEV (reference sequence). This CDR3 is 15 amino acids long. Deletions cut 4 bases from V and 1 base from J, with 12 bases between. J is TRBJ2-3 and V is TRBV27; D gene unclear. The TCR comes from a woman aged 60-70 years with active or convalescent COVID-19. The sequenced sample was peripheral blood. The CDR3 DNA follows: TGTGCCAGCAGTTATCGTCCTCTTCGCACAGATACGCAGTATTTT. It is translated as CASSYRPLRTDTQYF.